One and the same sample provided the 11 T cell receptor beta chains below, sequenced in a study of blood T cell repertoires in COVID-19. Clones were read by immunoSEQ multiplex PCR, and TCRdb kept only the in-frame ones, dropping some. The sample lists 270,000 or so clones; roughly 81% were seen once. Sequencing used PBMCs or T cells enriched from blood (not recorded which). These receptors were obtained from a woman in her forties or fifties who had been exposed to COVID-19.

The chain recombines TRBV29-1 with TRBJ1-5, with 8 bases lining up with TRBD1. This CDR3 spans 13 amino acids. With V trimmed by 3 bases and J by 2 bases, 0 bases remained unmatched. Per germline, CDR1 SQVTM and CDR2 ANQGSEA. CDR3 nucleotides: TGCAGCGTTGAGACAGGGGGCAATCAGCCCCAGCATTTT. Its protein is CSVETGGNQPQHF.

This chain connects TRBV5-4 to TRBJ1-4; D may be TRBD1 (5 bases). The germline V and J ends were trimmed by 4 bases and 0 bases, with 16 bases remaining between them. Germline V gene lookup returns CDR1 SGHNT and CDR2 YYREEE (reference sequence). This CDR3 spans 17 amino acids. For the CDR3, the DNA is TGTGCCAGCAGCCCACAGGTTGGGGGGGCAACTAATGAAAAACTGTTTTTT. The encoded protein is CASSPQVGGATNEKLFF.

This clone was picked up a small number of times. The rearrangement uses TRBV7-8 and TRBJ2-7, with TRBD1 as a possible D gene (6 bases). The V and J ends lost 4 bases and 2 bases respectively, with 9 bases between them. Germline V gene data show CDR1 as SGHVS and CDR2 as FQNEAQ. The CDR3 totals 13 residues. The CDR3 reads CASSWTETYEQYF. The CDR3 coding sequence is TGTGCCAGCAGCTGGACAGAGACCTACGAGCAGTACTTC.

V and J are TRBV11-2 and TRBJ1-2, with D perhaps TRBD1 (5 bases). With 1 base removed from V and 1 base from J, the gap between germline ends came to 13 bases. Germline V gene data show CDR1 as SGHAT and CDR2 as FQNNGV. The CDR3 length is 16 residues. CDR3 residues: CASSLGGGQGNYGYTF. CDR3 nucleotide sequence: TGTGCCAGCAGCTTAGGCGGAGGGCAGGGTAACTATGGCTACACCTTC.

The rearrangement uses TRBV6-5 and TRBJ1-2; weak D call: TRBD1 (6 bases). The V gene's germline CDR1 is MNHEY and CDR2 SVGAGI. There are 14 residues in the CDR3. The germline V and J ends were trimmed by 5 bases and 5 bases, with 15 bases remaining between them. The CDR3 is CASSQQGPGYGYTF. DNA of the CDR3: TGTGCCAGCAGTCAACAGGGTCCGGGATATGGCTACACCTTC.

This rearrangement joins TRBV3-1 (or the pseudogene TRBV3-2) to TRBJ2-7; 16 bases are shared with TRBD2. Germline lookup yields CDR1 LGHDT and CDR2 YNNKEL (reference sequence). CDR3 length equals 14 residues. Losses at the gene ends were 3 bases for V and 11 bases for J; bases not matched to a gene: 4. The CDR3 region is CASSQGLAGGKEYF. The CDR3 DNA reads as TGTGCCAGCAGCCAGGGACTAGCGGGGGGGAAGGAGTACTTC.

For the CDR3, the DNA is TGTGCCAGTAGCCTTAGACAGGGATCTTTCTACGAGCAGTACTTC. Amino acid sequence: CASSLRQGSFYEQYF. The chain carries TRBV19 and TRBJ2-7; 7 bases match TRBD1. The CDR3 extends over 15 amino acids. CDR1 is LNHDA and CDR2 is SQIVND in the germline V gene (reference sequence). Trimming cost V 6 bases and J 3 bases; bases outside gene matches: 11.

The chain recombines TRBV5-1 with TRBJ1-1, with no clear D. Germline V lookup: CDR1 SGHRS, CDR2 YFSETQ. This CDR3 is built from 14 residues. With 6 bases removed from V and 4 bases from J, the gap between germline ends came to 16 bases. The CDR3 region has the DNA TGCGCCAGCAATCTAGACGGTTTGGGCACTGAAGCTTTCTTT. Residues: CASNLDGLGTEAFF. Full variable domain (rest looked up from reference TRBV5-1 and TRBJ1-1): KAGVTQTPRYLIKTRGQQVTLSCSPISGHRSVSWYQQTPGQGLQFLFEYFSETQRNKGNFPGRFSGRQFSNSRSEMNVSTLELGDSALYLCASNLDGLGTEAFFGQGTRLTVV.

The V gene is TRBV6-5, the J gene TRBJ2-7; tentatively, D is TRBD2 (5 bases). In germline, CDR1 is MNHEY, CDR2 SVGAGI. This CDR3 has 15 amino acids. The germline V and J ends were trimmed by 0 bases and 2 bases, with 11 bases remaining between them. CDR3 in amino acids: CASSYSRVPTYEQYF. Written as DNA, the CDR3 is TGTGCCAGCAGTTACTCGAGGGTTCCCACCTACGAGCAGTACTTC.

This clone appeared a single time. The chain joins TRBV6-5 to TRBJ2-3, with D tentatively TRBD2 (5 bases). The CDR3 loop spans 14 amino acids. Germline V CDR1 and CDR2: MNHEY, SVGAGI. V shed 3 bases and J shed 3 bases, with 10 bases lying between them. As DNA, the CDR3 is TGTGCCAGCAGTTATCAGGAGGAGACAGATACGCAGTATTTT. It translates to CASSYQEETDTQYF.

The genes are TRBV6-1 and TRBJ1-1, with TRBD1 matching 9 bases. This CDR3 has 16 residues. The V and J ends lost 4 bases and 7 bases, in that order; junction bases with no gene match: 13. Germline CDR1 is MNHNS and CDR2 is SASEGT. As DNA, the CDR3 is TGTGCCAGCAGTGTCCAGGACAGGGGAGCCCTTAATGAAGCTTTCTTT. Translation: CASSVQDRGALNEAFF.